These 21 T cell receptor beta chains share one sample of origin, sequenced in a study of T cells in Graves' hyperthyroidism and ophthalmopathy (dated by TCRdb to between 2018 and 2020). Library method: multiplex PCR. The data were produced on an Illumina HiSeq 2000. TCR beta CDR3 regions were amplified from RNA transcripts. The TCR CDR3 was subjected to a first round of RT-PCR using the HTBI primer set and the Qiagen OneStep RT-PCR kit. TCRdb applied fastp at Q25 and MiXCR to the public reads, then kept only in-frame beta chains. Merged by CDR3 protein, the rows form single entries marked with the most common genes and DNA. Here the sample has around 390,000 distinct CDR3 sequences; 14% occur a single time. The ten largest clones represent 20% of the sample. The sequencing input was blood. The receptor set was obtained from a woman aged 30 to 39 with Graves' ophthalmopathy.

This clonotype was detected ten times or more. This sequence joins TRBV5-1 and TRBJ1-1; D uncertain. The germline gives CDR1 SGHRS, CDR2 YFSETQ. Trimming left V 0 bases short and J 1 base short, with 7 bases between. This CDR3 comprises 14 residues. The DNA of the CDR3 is TGCGCCAGCAGCTTGGCCAAGTCGAACACTGAAGCTTTCTTT. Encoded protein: CASSLAKSNTEAFF.

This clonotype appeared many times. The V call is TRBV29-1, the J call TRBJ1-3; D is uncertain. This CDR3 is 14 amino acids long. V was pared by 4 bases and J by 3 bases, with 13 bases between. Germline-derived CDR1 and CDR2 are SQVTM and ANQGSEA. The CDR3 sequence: CSVAGQNNGNTIYF. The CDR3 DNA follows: TGCAGCGTTGCTGGCCAGAATAATGGAAACACCATATATTTT.

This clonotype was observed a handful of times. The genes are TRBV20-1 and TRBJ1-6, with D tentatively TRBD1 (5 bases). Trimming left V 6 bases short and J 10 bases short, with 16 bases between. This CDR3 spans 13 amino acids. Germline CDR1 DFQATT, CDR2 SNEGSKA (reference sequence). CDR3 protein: CSAIGGVGSPLHF. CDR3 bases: TGCAGTGCGATCGGGGGGGTAGGGTCACCCCTCCACTTT.

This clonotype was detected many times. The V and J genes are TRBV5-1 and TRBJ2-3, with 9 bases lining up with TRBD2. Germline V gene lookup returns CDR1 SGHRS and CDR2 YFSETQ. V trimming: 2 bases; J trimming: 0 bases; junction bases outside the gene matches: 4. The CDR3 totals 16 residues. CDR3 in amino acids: CASSFGTSSSTDTQYF. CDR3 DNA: TGCGCCAGCAGCTTCGGGACTAGCTCTAGCACAGATACGCAGTATTTT.

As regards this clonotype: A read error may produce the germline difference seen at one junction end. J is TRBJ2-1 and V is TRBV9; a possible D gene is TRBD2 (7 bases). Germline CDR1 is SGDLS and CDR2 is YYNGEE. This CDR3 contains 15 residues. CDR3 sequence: CASSVGGGGRNEQFF. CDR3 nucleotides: TGTGCCAGCAGCGTAGGTGGGGGGGGGCGCAATGAGCAGTTCTTT.

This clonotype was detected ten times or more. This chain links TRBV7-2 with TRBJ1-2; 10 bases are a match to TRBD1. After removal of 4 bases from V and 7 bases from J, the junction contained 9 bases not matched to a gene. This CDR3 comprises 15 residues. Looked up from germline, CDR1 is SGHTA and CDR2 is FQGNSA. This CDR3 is CASSWPGTGAIGYTF. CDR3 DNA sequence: TGTGCCAGCAGCTGGCCCGGGACAGGGGCAATTGGCTACACCTTC.

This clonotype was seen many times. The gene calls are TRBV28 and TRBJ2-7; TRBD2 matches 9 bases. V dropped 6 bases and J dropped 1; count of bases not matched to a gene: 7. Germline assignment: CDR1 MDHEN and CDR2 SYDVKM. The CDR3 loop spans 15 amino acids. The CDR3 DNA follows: TGTGCCAGCAGACGAAGCGGGGGGCCGTCCTACGAGCAGTACTTC. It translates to CASRRSGGPSYEQYF.

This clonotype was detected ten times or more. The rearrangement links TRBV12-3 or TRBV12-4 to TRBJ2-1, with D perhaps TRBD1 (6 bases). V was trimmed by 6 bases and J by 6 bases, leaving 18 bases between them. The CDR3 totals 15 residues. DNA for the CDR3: TGTGCCAGCAGCACCCCGCAACAGGGTAGCAATGAGCAGTTCTTC. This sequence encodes CASSTPQQGSNEQFF.

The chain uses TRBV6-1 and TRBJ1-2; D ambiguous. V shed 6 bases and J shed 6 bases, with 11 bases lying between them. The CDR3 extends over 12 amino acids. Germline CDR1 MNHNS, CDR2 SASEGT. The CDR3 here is CASRSAGDGYTF. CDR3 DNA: TGTGCCAGCAGGAGTGCAGGAGATGGCTACACCTTC.

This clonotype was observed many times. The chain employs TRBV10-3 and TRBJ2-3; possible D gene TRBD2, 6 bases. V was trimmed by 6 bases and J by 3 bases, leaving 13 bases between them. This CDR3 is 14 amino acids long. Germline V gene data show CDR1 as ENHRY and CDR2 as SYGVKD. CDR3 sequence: CAISLSGGTDTQYF. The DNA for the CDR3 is TGTGCCATCAGCCTTAGCGGCGGAACAGATACGCAGTATTTT.

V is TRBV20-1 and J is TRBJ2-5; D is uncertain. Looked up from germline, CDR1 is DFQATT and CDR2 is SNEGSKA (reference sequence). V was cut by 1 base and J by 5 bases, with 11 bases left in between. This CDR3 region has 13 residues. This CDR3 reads CSARAGPPETQYF. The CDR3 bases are TGCAGTGCTAGAGCCGGGCCTCCGGAGACCCAGTACTTC.

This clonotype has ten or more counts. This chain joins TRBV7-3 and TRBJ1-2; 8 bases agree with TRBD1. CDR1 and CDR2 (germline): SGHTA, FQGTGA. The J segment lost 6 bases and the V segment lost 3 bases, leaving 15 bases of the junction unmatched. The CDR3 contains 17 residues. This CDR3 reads CASSLFGRGLMGDGYTF. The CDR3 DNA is TGTGCCAGCAGCTTGTTTGGCAGGGGGCTAATGGGTGATGGCTACACCTTC.

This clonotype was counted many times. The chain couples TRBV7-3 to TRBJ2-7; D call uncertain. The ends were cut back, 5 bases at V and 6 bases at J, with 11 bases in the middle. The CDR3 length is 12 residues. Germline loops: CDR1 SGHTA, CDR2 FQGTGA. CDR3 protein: CASSQNSGEQYF. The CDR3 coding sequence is TGTGCCAGCAGCCAAAACTCGGGCGAGCAGTACTTC. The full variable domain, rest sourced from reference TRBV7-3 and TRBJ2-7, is GAGVSQTPSNKVTEKGKYVELRCDPISGHTALYWYRQSLGQGPEFLIYFQGTGAADDSGLPNDRFFAVRPEGSVSTLKIQRTERGDSAVYLCASSQNSGEQYFGPGTRLTVT.

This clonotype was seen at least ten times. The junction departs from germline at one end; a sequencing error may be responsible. CDR3 region: CASTFGEKQFF. CDR3 coding DNA: TGTGCCAGCACCTTCGGTGAAAAACAGTTTTTT. V and J are TRBV2 and TRBJ1-4; D is unclear. CDR3 length: 11 amino acids. Germline CDR1 reads SNHLY; CDR2 reads FYNNEI.

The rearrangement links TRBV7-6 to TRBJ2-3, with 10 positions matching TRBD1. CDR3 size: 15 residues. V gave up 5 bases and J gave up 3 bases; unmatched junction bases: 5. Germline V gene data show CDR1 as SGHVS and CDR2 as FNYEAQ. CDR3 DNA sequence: TGTGCCAGCAGCCGAGACAGGGGGCCGACAGATACGCAGTATTTT. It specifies CASSRDRGPTDTQYF. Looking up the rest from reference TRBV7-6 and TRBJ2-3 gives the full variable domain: GAGVSQSPRYKVTKRGQDVALRCDPISGHVSLYWYRQALGQGPEFLTYFNYEAQQDKSGLPNDRFSAERPEGSISTLTIQRTEQRDSAMYRCASSRDRGPTDTQYFGPGTRLTVL.

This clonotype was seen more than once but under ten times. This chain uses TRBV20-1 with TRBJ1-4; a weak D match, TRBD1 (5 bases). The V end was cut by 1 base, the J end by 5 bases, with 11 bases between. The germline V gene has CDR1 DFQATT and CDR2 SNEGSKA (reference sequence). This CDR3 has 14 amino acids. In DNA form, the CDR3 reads TGCAGTGCTAGAGTCGGACAAGAGAATGAAAAACTGTTTTTT. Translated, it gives CSARVGQENEKLFF.

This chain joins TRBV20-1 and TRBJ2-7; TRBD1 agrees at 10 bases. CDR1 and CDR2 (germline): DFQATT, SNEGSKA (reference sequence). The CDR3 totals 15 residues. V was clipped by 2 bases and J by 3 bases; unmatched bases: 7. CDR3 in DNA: TGCAGTGCTAGAAATGGGACAGGGGCAAACTACGAGCAGTACTTC. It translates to CSARNGTGANYEQYF.

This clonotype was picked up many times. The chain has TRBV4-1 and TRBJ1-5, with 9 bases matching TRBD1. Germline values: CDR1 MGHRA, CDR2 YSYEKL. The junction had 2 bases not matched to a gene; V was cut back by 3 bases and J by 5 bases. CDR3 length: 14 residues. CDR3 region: CASSQGQGDQPQHF. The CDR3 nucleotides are TGCGCCAGCAGCCAGGGACAGGGAGATCAGCCCCAGCATTTT.

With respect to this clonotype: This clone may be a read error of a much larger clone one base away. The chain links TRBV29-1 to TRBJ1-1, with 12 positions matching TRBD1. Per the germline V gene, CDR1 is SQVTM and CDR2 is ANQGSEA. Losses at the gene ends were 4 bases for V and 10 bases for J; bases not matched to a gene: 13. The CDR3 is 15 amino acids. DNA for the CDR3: TGCAGCGTTGCACCGGGACAGGGGGCGACGATCGCAGCTTTCTTT. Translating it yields CSVAPGQGATIAAFF.

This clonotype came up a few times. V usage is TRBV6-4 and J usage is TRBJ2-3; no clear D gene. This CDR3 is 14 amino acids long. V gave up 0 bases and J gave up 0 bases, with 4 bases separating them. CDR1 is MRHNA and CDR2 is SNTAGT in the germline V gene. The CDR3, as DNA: TGTGCCAGCAGTGACTCGGAAAGCACAGATACGCAGTATTTT. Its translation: CASSDSESTDTQYF.

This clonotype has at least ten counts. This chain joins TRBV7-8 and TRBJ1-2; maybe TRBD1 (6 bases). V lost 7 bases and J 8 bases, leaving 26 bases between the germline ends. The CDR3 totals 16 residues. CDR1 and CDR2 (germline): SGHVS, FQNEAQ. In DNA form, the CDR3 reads TGTGCCAGCAACCAATACATCGGGGGCGCCCCGTCGGGCTACACCTTC. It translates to CASNQYIGGAPSGYTF.